This TCR beta chain was sequenced during a study of neurological immune-mediated disorders. PBMCs stored at -80 C, numbering 2 million, were the origin of the unsorted libraries. CDR3 length equals 14 residues. Trimming removed 8 bases at V and 6 bases at J, with 19 bases between. Germline-derived CDR1 and CDR2 are SNHLY and FYNNEI. This clonotype has ten or more counts. Antigen: not known. TCRdb reprocessed the 5' RACE reads via MiXCR and lists one record per CDR3 protein. The table shows roughly 65,000 distinct CDR3 sequences, with 4.1% occurring only once. Overall study results and limits: Among 34 multiple sclerosis patients, 18 had repertoires that phylogenetic grouping placed in one related-CDR3 cluster, a possible signature.

The material sequenced was PBMCs. This sequence joins TRBV2 and TRBJ1-1; no definite D call. The sequence was collected from a man in his forties or fifties with multiple sclerosis. The CDR3 coding sequence is TGTGCCAGCCATACTGGACGACTTACATCTGAAGCTTTCTTT. The encoded protein is CASHTGRLTSEAFF.